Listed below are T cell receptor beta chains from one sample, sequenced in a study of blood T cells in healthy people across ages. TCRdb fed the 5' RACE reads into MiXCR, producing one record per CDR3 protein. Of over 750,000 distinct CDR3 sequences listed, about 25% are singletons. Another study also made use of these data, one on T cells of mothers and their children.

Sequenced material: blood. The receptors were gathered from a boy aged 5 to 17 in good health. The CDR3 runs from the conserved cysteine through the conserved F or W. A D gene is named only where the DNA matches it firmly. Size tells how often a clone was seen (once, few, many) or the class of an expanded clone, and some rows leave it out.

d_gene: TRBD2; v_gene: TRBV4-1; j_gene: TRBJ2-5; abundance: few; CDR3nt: TGCGCCAGCAGCCAACCTCTAGCGGGAGATCAGGAGACCCAGTACTTC; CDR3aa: CASSQPLAGDQETQYF
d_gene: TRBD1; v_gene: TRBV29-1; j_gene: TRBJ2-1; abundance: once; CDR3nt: TGCAGCCTAAGCCGGGACAGATATAGTGAGCAGTTCTTC; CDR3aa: CSLSRDRYSEQFF
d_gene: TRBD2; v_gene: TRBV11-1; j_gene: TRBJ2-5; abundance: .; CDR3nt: TGTGCCAGCAGCTTAGCCTATCACGGAAAGTCTAGCGGGGGTCAAGAGACCCAGTACTTC; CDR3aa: CASSLAYHGKSSGGQETQYF
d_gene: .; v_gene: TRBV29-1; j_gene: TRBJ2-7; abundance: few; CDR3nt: TGCAGCATGACGGACTACTCCTACGAGCAGTACTTC; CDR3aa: CSMTDYSYEQYF
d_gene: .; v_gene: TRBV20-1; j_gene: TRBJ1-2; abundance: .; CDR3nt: TGCAGTGCTACTCAGGAAGGGTACAACTATGGCTACACCTTC; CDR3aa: CSATQEGYNYGYTF
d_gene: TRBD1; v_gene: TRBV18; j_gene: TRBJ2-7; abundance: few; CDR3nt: TGTGCCAGCTCACCCCAGACAGGGTCCTACGAGCAGTACTTC; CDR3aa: CASSPQTGSYEQYF
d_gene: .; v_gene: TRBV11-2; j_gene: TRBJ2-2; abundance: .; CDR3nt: TGTGCCAGCAGCCTGGTTCCGGAGAACACCGGGGAGCTGTTTTTT; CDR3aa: CASSLVPENTGELFF
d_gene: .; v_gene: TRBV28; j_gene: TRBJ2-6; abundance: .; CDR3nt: TGTGCCAGCGGAAGTCCACGGAGCTCTGGGGCCAACGTCCTGACTTTC; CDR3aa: CASGSPRSSGANVLTF
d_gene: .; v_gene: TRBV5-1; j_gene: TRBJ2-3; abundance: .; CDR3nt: TGCGCCAGCAGCATCCTTGGGGCCCGACGCACAGATACGCAGTATTTT; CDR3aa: CASSILGARRTDTQYF
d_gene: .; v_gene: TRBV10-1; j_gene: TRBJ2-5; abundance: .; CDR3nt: TGCGCCAGCAGTACGACTGAGACTATCGGGCAGTACTTC; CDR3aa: CASSTTETIGQYF
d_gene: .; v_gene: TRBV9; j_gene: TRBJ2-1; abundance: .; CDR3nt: TGTGCCAGCAGCGTAGATGGGGCGTGGAATGAGCAGTTCTTC; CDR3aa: CASSVDGAWNEQFF
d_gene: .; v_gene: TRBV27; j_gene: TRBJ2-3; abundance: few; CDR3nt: TGTGCCAGCAGTTTCCTCCAGACTAGCACAGATACGCAGTATTTT; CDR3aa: CASSFLQTSTDTQYF
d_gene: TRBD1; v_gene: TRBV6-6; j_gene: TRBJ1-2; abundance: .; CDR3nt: TGTGCCAGCGGTGAGGAAGGGACAGACTATGGCTACACCTTC; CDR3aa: CASGEEGTDYGYTF
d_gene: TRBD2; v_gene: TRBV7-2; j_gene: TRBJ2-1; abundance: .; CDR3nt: TGTGCCAGCACTCGGACTAGCGGCCCCTACAATGAGCAGTTCTTC; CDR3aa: CASTRTSGPYNEQFF
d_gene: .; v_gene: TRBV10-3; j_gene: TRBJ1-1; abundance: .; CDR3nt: TGTGCCATAAGGACAGCGAACACTGAAGCTTTCTTT; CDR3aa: CAIRTANTEAFF
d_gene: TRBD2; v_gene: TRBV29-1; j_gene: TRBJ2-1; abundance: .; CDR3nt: TGCAGCTTCCGACTAGCGGATTCCTACAATGAGCAGTTCTTC; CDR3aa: CSFRLADSYNEQFF
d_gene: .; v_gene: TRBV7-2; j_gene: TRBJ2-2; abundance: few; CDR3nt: TGTGCCAGCAGCTTAGGGAGTTTATGGAACACCGGGGAGCTGTTTTTT; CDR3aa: CASSLGSLWNTGELFF
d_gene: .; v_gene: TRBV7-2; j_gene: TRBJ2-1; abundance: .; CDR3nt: TGTGCCGGCAGCATGACCATAACCCAAATTGGACAGTTCTTC; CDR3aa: CAGSMTITQIGQFF
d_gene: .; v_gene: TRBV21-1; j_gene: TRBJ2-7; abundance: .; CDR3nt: TGTGCCAGCAGCAAAGCGTACCAGGGGAAAACCTATGAGCAGTACTTC; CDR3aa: CASSKAYQGKTYEQYF
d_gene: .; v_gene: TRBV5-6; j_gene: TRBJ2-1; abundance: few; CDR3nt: TGTGCCAGCAGCTTGGTGGACAGATCCTACAATGAGCAGTTCTTC; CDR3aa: CASSLVDRSYNEQFF
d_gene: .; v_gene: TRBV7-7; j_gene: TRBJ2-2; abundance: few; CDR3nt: TGTGCTAGCACGTCCCGGGCGAACACCGGGGAGCTGTTTTTT; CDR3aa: CASTSRANTGELFF
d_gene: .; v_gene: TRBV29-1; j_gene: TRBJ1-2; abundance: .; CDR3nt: TGCAGCGTTGCTTTGGCCGGGGATCGCTACACCTTC; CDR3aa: CSVALAGDRYTF
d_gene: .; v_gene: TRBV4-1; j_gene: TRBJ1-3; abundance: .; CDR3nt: TGCGCCAGCAGCCAACCTCAGGGGAGCTCTGGAAACACCATATATTTT; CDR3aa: CASSQPQGSSGNTIYF
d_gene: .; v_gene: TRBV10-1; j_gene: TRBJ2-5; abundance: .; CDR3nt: TGCGCCAGCAGTGAGTCGTATGAGACCCAGTACTTC; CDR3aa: CASSESYETQYF
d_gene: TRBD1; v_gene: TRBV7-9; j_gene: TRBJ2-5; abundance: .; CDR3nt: TGTGCCAGCAGCACCCAGGGGGCGCACCAAGAGACCCAGTACTTC; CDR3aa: CASSTQGAHQETQYF
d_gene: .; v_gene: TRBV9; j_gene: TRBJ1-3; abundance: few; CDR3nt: TGTGCCAGCAGTGCCACAGGGGGAAACACCATATATTTT; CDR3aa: CASSATGGNTIYF
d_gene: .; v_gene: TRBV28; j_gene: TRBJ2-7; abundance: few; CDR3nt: TGTGCCAGCGGTCCTCTTTCCCCCTACGAGCAGTACTTC; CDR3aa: CASGPLSPYEQYF
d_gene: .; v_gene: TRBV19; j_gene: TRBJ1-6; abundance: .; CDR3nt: TGTGCCAGTAGTATGGCAGTTCAAAATTCACCCCTCCACTTT; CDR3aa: CASSMAVQNSPLHF
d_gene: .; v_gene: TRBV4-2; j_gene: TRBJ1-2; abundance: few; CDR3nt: TGTGCCAGCAGCCAAGACACTAACTATGGCTACACCTTC; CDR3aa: CASSQDTNYGYTF
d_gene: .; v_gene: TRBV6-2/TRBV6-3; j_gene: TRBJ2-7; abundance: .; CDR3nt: TGTGCCAGCACTACTGAGTTGGGGGCGAGGTACGAGCAGTACTTC; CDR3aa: CASTTELGARYEQYF
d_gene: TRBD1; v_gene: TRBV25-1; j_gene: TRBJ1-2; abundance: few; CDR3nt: TGTGCCAGCACTGGACAGGGGTTCGGCTACACCTTC; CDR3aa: CASTGQGFGYTF
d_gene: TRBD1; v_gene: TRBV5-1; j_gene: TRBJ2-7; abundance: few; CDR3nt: TGCGCCAGCAGCGCCGGACAGGCCGACTTAGGCTACGAGCAGTACTTC; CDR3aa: CASSAGQADLGYEQYF
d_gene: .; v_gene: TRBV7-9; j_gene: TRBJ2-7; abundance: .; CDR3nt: TGTGCCAGCAGCTTAGGGGGAGAACTCTACGAGCAGTACTTC; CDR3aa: CASSLGGELYEQYF
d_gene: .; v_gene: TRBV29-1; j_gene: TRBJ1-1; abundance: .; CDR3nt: TGCAGCGGGGGGACGACTGAAGCTTTCTTT; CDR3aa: CSGGTTEAFF
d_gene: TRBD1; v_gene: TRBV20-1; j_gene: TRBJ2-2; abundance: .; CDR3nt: TGCAGTGCGCGGACAGGCACCGGGGAGCTGTTTTTT; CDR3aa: CSARTGTGELFF
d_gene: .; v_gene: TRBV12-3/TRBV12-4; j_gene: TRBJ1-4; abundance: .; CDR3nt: TGTGCCAGCAGTTTTAAGTCTGGATGGGAAAAACTGTTTTTT; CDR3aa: CASSFKSGWEKLFF
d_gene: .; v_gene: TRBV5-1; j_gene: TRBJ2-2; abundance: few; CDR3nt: TGCGCCAGCAGCATGTGGGACACCCACGACACCGGGGAGCTGTTTTTT; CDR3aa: CASSMWDTHDTGELFF
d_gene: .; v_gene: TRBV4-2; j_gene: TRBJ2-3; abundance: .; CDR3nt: TGTGCCAGCAGCCAAACGGGCTCCCTGAGCACAGATACGCAGTATTTT; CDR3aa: CASSQTGSLSTDTQYF
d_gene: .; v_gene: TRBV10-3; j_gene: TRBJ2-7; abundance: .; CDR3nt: TGTGCCATCAGTGAGTCTCAGGGCGGGACCGTCTCCTACGAGCAGTACTTC; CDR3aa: CAISESQGGTVSYEQYF
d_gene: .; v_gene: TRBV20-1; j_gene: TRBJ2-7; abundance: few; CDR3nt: TGCAGTGCTAGACTGGTCCACGAGCAGTACTTC; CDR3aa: CSARLVHEQYF
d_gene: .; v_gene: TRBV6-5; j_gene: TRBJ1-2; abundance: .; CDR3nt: TGTGCCACCGAGAGTGTCTATGGCTACACCTTC; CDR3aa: CATESVYGYTF
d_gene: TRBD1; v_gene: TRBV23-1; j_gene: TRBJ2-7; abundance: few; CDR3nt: TGCGCCAGCAGTCCAACGCCGCAGGGGGCGAGTTTACCTTGGGGCTACGAGCAGTACTTC; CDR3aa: CASSPTPQGASLPWGYEQYF
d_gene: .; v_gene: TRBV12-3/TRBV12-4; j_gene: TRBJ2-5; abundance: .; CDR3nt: TGTGCCAGCAGCTGGACCCCGGAGACCCAGTACTTC; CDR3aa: CASSWTPETQYF
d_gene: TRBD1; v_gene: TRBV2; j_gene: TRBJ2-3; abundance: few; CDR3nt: TGTGCCAGCACTGATAGGACAGGGACTTCGGATACGCAGTATTTT; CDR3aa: CASTDRTGTSDTQYF
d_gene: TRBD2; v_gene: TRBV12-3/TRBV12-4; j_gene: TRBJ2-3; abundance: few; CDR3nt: TGTGCCAGCAGTCGTCCCTTTACGCGGGAGGGTTCAGATACGCAGTATTTT; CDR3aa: CASSRPFTREGSDTQYF
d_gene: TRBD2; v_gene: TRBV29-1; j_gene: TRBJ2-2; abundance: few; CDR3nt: TGCAGCGTTGAGGCGGGAGACACCGGGGAGCTGTTTTTT; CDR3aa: CSVEAGDTGELFF
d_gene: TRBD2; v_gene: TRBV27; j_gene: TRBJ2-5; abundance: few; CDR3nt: TGTGCCAGCACCCCCATCGCGGGGGGGTTTGAGACCCAGTACTTC; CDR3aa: CASTPIAGGFETQYF
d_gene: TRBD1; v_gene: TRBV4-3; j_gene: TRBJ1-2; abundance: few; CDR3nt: TGCGCCAGCAGCCAACCGGGACAGGGGTTCTATGGCTACACCTTC; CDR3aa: CASSQPGQGFYGYTF
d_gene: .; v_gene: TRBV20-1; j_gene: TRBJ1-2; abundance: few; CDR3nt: TGCAGTGCGCCCCTGGGATCGGGGGATCGGTACACCTTC; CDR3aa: CSAPLGSGDRYTF
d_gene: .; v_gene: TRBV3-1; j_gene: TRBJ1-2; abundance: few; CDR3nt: TGTGCCAGCAGCCAAGTCCAGGGAAAGAATGGCTACACCTTC; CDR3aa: CASSQVQGKNGYTF
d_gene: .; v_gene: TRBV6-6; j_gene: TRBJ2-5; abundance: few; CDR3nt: TGTGCCAGCAGGGGAGCCATCCAGGAGACCCAGTACTTC; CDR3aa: CASRGAIQETQYF
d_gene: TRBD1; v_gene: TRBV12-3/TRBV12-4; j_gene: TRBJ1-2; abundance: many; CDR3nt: TGTGCCAGCAGTCCCACAGGGGGCGACTATGGCTACACCTTC; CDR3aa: CASSPTGGDYGYTF
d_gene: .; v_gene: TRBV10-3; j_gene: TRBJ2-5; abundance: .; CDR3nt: TGTGCCATCAGTGAAAAGGGGCAAGAGACCCAGTACTTC; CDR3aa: CAISEKGQETQYF
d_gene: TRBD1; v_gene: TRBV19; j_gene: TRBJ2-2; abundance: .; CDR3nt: TGTGCCAGTAGTGACCGAACGGGACAGGTCGCGAACACCGGGGAGCTGTTTTTT; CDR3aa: CASSDRTGQVANTGELFF
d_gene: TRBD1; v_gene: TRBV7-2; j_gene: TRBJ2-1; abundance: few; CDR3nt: TGTGCCAGCAGCTTAATTTACTCGGCAGGGGGCGAGAATGAGCAGTTCTTC; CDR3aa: CASSLIYSAGGENEQFF
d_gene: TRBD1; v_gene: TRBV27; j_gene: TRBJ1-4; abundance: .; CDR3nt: TGTGCCAGCAGCACCGGGACAGGGGGAAGCGGTGAAAAACTGTTTTTT; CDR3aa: CASSTGTGGSGEKLFF
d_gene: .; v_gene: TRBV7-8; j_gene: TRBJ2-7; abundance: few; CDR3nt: TGTGCTTCCTTGGACCCCCCAGCCTACGAGCAGTACTTC; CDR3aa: CASLDPPAYEQYF
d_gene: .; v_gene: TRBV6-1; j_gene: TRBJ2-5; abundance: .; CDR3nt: TGTGCCAGTGCAAAGACGGGGGCCCAAGAGACCCAGTACTTC; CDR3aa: CASAKTGAQETQYF
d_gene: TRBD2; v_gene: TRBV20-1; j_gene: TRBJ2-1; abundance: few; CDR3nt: TGCAGTGCTAGAGATTCTAGCGGGAGTACGAATGAGCAGTTCTTC; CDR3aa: CSARDSSGSTNEQFF